The clone carrying this TCR beta chain has more than one count but fewer than ten. One end of the junction varies from germline; a read error may be responsible. There are 15 residues in the CDR3. Germline V lookup: CDR1 SEHNR, CDR2 FQNEAQ (reference sequence). These data belong to a study of CD8 T cells in ankylosing spondylitis. Each TCR beta library was made by quantitative 5'-RACE that incorporated molecular barcodes. TCRdb reprocessed the 5' RACE reads via MiXCR and lists one record per CDR3 protein. In the table there are about 360,000 distinct CDR3 sequences, 20% to 25% of which are singletons.

This chain joins TRBV7-9 and TRBJ2-2, with D possibly TRBD1 on 6 matching bases. The source is a male donor with ankylosing spondylitis or in good health (not recorded which). Sequenced sample: blood, either unsorted or a sorted T cell fraction (not recorded which). CDR3 region: CASILRGTNTGELFF. The CDR3 DNA reads TGTGCCAGCATCTTAAGGGGGACCAACACCGGGGAGCTGTTTTTT.